Each of the 18 T cell receptor beta chains below was sequenced from the same sample in a study of CD8+ T cells in alopecia areata (dated by TCRdb to the late 2010s). Libraries were prepared through the immunoSEQ multiplex PCR assay. To provide template for TCR sequencing, every sample had RNA extracted and reverse transcribed into cDNA. The table was pulled from immuneACCESS by TCRdb, which kept in-frame rearrangements only. Such tables lose some clones; where checked, under half of the loss comes from unresolved V genes, and the rest has no known cause. This sample gives 90,000 to 150,000 clones in total; about 50% of them show up just once. In total, the top ten clones hold around 0.44% of the sample. The time point label for this specimen denotes: around 4 weeks on oral tofacitinib. This sample's treatment or condition label indicates: oral pan-JAK inhibitor, 5-10 mg twice daily. The sequencing here drew on CD4+ T cells sorted from blood, taken at week 4, from a patient treated with tofacitinib. The source of these receptors is a human donor with alopecia areata.

This clone was found a few times. The chain joins TRBV28 to TRBJ2-7; D is possibly TRBD1 (6 bases). Germline-derived CDR1 and CDR2 are MDHEN and SYDVKM. The CDR3 covers 14 residues. V was trimmed by 6 bases and J by 5 bases, leaving 17 bases between them. The CDR3 loop is CASSPRSRGHEQYF. In DNA, the CDR3 is TGTGCCAGCAGCCCCAGGTCCAGGGGCCACGAGCAGTACTTC.

This clone was picked up many times. This chain joins TRBV19 and TRBJ2-1, with 8 bases lining up with TRBD2. J gave up 7 bases and V 7 bases, and 9 bases lay outside the gene matches. Germline V gene data show CDR1 as LNHDA and CDR2 as SQIVND (reference sequence). This CDR3 region has 14 residues. CDR3 in amino acids: CASTTVAGSNEQFF. The CDR3 DNA reads TGTGCCAGTACGACGGTAGCGGGATCGAATGAGCAGTTCTTC.

In this sample, this clone turned up many times. This rearrangement joins TRBV5-1 to TRBJ1-2; D is ambiguous. CDR1 SGHRS and CDR2 YFSETQ come from the germline V gene. The CDR3 contains 17 residues. Trimming removed 0 bases from V and 2 bases from J, with 17 bases in between. Written as DNA, the CDR3 is TGCGCCAGCAGCTTGGATCCCAGACAAATCCTAAACTATGGCTACACCTTC. Its translation: CASSLDPRQILNYGYTF. Complete variable domain (other parts from reference TRBV5-1 and TRBJ1-2): KAGVTQTPRYLIKTRGQQVTLSCSPISGHRSVSWYQQTPGQGLQFLFEYFSETQRNKGNFPGRFSGRQFSNSRSEMNVSTLELGDSALYLCASSLDPRQILNYGYTFGSGTRLTVV.

V is TRBV6-5 and J is TRBJ1-2, with a possible D match to TRBD1 (6 bases). Germline V lookup: CDR1 MNHEY, CDR2 SVGAGI. The CDR3 has 15 residues. With 7 bases removed from V and 4 bases from J, the gap between germline ends came to 19 bases. CDR3 in DNA: TGTGCCAGCACCAAAGGGAGACAGGCGCCCTATGGCTACACCTTC. This sequence encodes CASTKGRQAPYGYTF.

The rearrangement uses TRBV7-8 and TRBJ2-7; D may be TRBD2 (5 bases). The CDR3 runs 15 residues. Germline assignment: CDR1 SGHVS and CDR2 FQNEAQ. V shed 5 bases and J shed 3 bases, with 17 bases lying between them. CDR3 coding DNA: TGTGCCAGCAGCACCCGCGAGGGAAGCCTCTACGAGCAGTACTTC. Protein sequence: CASSTREGSLYEQYF.

In its sample, this clone was seen a few times. The rearrangement joins TRBV7-9 to TRBJ2-4; D gene uncertain. There are 12 residues in the CDR3. The V end lost 2 bases, the J end lost 7 bases, and 6 bases lay between the germline ends. Germline CDR1 is SEHNR and CDR2 is FQNEAQ (reference sequence). The CDR3 spells CASSLPGNIQYF. CDR3 nucleotide sequence: TGTGCCAGCAGCTTACCGGGTAACATTCAGTACTTC.

This clone was observed a handful of times. This chain links TRBV6-5 with TRBJ1-2; D remains unclear. The CDR3 runs 13 residues. V was shortened by 0 bases and J by 6 bases, with 8 bases between the two germline ends. Germline loops: CDR1 MNHEY, CDR2 SVGAGI. The CDR3 loop is CASSYSPDDGYTF. The CDR3 nucleotides are TGTGCCAGCAGTTACTCCCCAGACGATGGCTACACCTTC.

The V call is TRBV29-1, the J call TRBJ1-5; 8 nucleotides align to TRBD1. Trimming at V came to 3 bases and at J to 7 bases, leaving 5 bases not matched to a gene. Germline V gives CDR1 SQVTM, CDR2 ANQGSEA. This CDR3 has 13 amino acids. The CDR3 loop reads CSVESGGGQPQHF. CDR3 nucleotide sequence: TGCAGCGTTGAGTCAGGGGGCGGGCAGCCCCAGCATTTT.

This clone was recorded once. This rearrangement joins TRBV30 to TRBJ2-3; no clear D gene. In germline, CDR1 is GTSNPN, CDR2 SVGIG (reference sequence). This CDR3 has 13 residues. Deletions cut 5 bases from V and 0 bases from J, with 9 bases between. CDR3 sequence (DNA): TGTGCCTGGGAACCAGTTAGCACAGATACGCAGTATTTT. Protein product: CAWEPVSTDTQYF. The variable domain in full, completed from reference TRBV30 and TRBJ2-3, reads SQTIHQWPATLVQPVGSPLSLECTVEGTSNPNLYWYRQAAGRGLQLLFYSVGIGQISSEVPQNLSASRPQDRQFILSSKKLLLSDSGFYLCAWEPVSTDTQYFGPGTRLTVL.

The V and J genes are TRBV18 and TRBJ1-5, with a possible D match to TRBD1 (5 bases). Trimming cost V 4 bases and J 2 bases, with 9 bases left between them. There are 14 residues in the CDR3. Germline CDR1 is KGHSH and CDR2 is LQKENI. CDR3 in DNA: TGTGCCAGCTCACAGGGGAGAGGCAATCAGCCCCAGCATTTT. It specifies CASSQGRGNQPQHF.

The V gene is TRBV29-1, the J gene TRBJ1-2; D unresolved. Germline V gene lookup returns CDR1 SQVTM and CDR2 ANQGSEA. The CDR3 is made up of 11 amino acids. V lost 3 bases and J 8 bases, leaving 10 bases between the germline ends. The CDR3 here is CSVDTIRGYTF. The CDR3 region has the DNA TGCAGCGTTGACACGATCAGGGGCTACACCTTC.

The V and J genes are TRBV7-9 and TRBJ2-6; 8 bases are a match to TRBD1. This CDR3 has 15 residues. The J segment lost 9 bases and the V segment lost 5 bases, leaving 9 bases of the junction unmatched. Looked up from germline, CDR1 is SEHNR and CDR2 is FQNEAQ (reference sequence). DNA of the CDR3: TGTGCCAGCAGCCCCCAGGGGGCGGCTCGCAACGTCCTGACTTTC. Translated: CASSPQGAARNVLTF.

The V and J genes are TRBV4-1 and TRBJ2-6; the D gene is possibly TRBD1 (6 bases). Trimming took 5 bases from V and 0 from J, leaving 11 bases between them. The CDR3 sequence is 16 residues long. Germline V gene data show CDR1 as MGHRA and CDR2 as YSYEKL. CDR3: CASSTRQASGANVLTF. CDR3 DNA sequence: TGCGCCAGCAGCACCCGACAGGCCTCTGGGGCCAACGTCCTGACTTTC.

In its sample, this clone was seen a few times. The chain employs TRBV14 and TRBJ2-5; perhaps TRBD2 as D (7 bases). Germline CDR1 and CDR2: SGHDN and FVKESK. The CDR3 is 16 residues long. Trimming cost V 0 bases and J 4 bases, with 15 bases left between them. The CDR3 nucleotides are TGTGCCAGCAGCCAAGATTTTGCGGGGGCAAGAGAGACCCAGTACTTC. Translated: CASSQDFAGARETQYF.

The chain links TRBV4-1 to TRBJ2-7; D is possibly TRBD2 (6 bases). CDR1 and CDR2 (germline): MGHRA, YSYEKL. Between the trimmed V and J ends, which lost 3 bases and 3 bases, there was a span of 15 bases. This CDR3 has 15 amino acids. As DNA, the CDR3 is TGCGCCAGCAGCCAGGGGGGAAGCGGATTCTACGAGCAGTACTTC. Translation gives CASSQGGSGFYEQYF.

This chain links TRBV29-1 with TRBJ2-2; TRBD2 agrees at 14 bases. Germline trimming cut 5 bases from V and 3 bases from J; bases unmatched to any gene: 2. The CDR3 sequence is 15 residues long. Germline loops: CDR1 SQVTM, CDR2 ANQGSEA. For the CDR3, the DNA is TGCAGCGTTAAGGGACTAGCGGGAGACACCGGGGAGCTGTTTTTT. Translating gives CSVKGLAGDTGELFF.

The chain carries TRBV6-6 and TRBJ2-3; perhaps TRBD1 as D (5 bases). V was pared by 5 bases and J by 4 bases, with 13 bases between. The CDR3 is 14 amino acids. The germline V gene encodes CDR1 MNHNY and CDR2 SVGAGI (reference sequence). The CDR3 loop is CASSLDSPADTQYF. The CDR3 nucleotides are TGTGCCAGCAGTCTCGACAGCCCGGCAGATACGCAGTATTTT.

The chain combines TRBV5-4 with TRBJ1-4; tentative D call: TRBD1 (5 bases). The CDR3 extends over 15 amino acids. Germline V gene lookup returns CDR1 SGHNT and CDR2 YYREEE (reference sequence). V lost 0 bases and J lost 3, with 9 bases in between. The chain's CDR3 is CASSLGGGANEKLFF. Written as DNA, the CDR3 is TGTGCCAGCAGCTTGGGGGGAGGGGCTAATGAAAAACTGTTTTTT.